The rows below give T cell receptor beta chains drawn from one sample of a study of blood T cell repertoires in COVID-19. Here immunoSEQ multiplex PCR was the method, and the copy in TCRdb shows in-frame clones only, minus some. The sample includes more than 200,000 clones, 88% of them seen just once. Sequencing was carried out using peripheral blood. The receptors originated from a man in his 70s with acute or convalescent COVID-19. Each CDR3 is given with its conserved first and last residue. D genes are given only for firm matches. Clone size is shown for a subset of rows, as once, few, many or a class of expanded clone.

>TRBJ2-2|.|14|TRBV9|.
CASSVATRTGELFF
TGTGCCAGCAGCGTAGCTACGAGGACCGGGGAGCTGTTTTTT
>TRBJ2-5|.|14|TRBV24-1|TRBD2
CASGTSGPQETQYF
TGTGCCTCCGGGACTAGCGGGCCCCAAGAGACCCAGTACTTC
>TRBJ1-1|.|13|TRBV14|.
CASSLAGDTEAFF
TGTGCCAGCAGCCTCGCGGGGGACACTGAAGCTTTCTTT
>TRBJ2-5|.|13|TRBV9|.
CASSVGSYETQYF
TGTGCCAGCAGCGTGGGCAGTTATGAGACCCAGTACTTC
>TRBJ1-5|.|15|TRBV27|.
CASSLWGGSNQPQHF
TGTGCCAGCAGTTTATGGGGCGGAAGCAATCAGCCCCAGCATTTT
>TRBJ1-6|.|15|TRBV12-5|.
CASGLDGGQNSPLHF
TGTGCTAGTGGTTTGGACGGGGGTCAAAATTCACCCCTCCACTTT
>TRBJ2-7|once|13|TRBV7-6|.
CASSLDDGYEQYF
TGTGCCAGCAGCTTAGACGACGGGTACGAGCAGTACTTC
>TRBJ1-5|.|15|TRBV9|TRBD1
CASSVGTGSNQPQHF
TGTGCCAGCAGCGTAGGGACAGGGAGCAATCAGCCCCAGCATTTT
>TRBJ1-1|.|14|TRBV6-5|TRBD1
CASSRPGQGAVAFF
TGTGCCAGCAGTCGTCCGGGACAGGGGGCGGTAGCTTTCTTT
>TRBJ2-7|once|15|TRBV5-6|TRBD2
CASSPISGRSYEQYF
TGTGCCAGCAGCCCAATTAGCGGGAGGTCCTACGAGCAGTACTTC
>TRBJ1-1|.|14|TRBV6-6|.
CASSPGPGGTEAFF
TGTGCCAGCAGCCCCGGGCCCGGCGGGACTGAAGCTTTCTTT
>TRBJ2-5|.|13|TRBV5-8|.
CASSSIVRETQYF
TGTGCCAGCAGCTCTATAGTTCGGGAGACCCAGTACTTC
>TRBJ1-3|.|14|TRBV27|.
CASSPGTTGNTIYF
TGTGCCAGCAGTCCCGGGACAACTGGAAACACCATATATTTT
>TRBJ1-2|.|13|TRBV5-4|TRBD1
CASSVDRDYGYTF
TGTGCCAGCAGCGTAGACAGGGACTATGGCTACACCTTC
>TRBJ2-7|.|12|TRBV19|.
CASSMSIYEQYF
TGTGCCAGTAGTATGAGCATCTACGAGCAGTACTTC
>TRBJ2-1|.|14|TRBV9|TRBD1
CASSVRDRDNEQFF
TGTGCCAGCAGCGTCCGGGACAGGGACAATGAGCAGTTCTTC
>TRBJ2-7|.|15|TRBV19|TRBD2
CASSQVASGNYEQYF
TGTGCCAGTAGTCAAGTCGCTAGCGGAAACTACGAGCAGTACTTC
>TRBJ1-4|once|15|TRBV18|.
CASSPYSEASRGLFF
TGTGCCAGCTCACCTTACTCTGAGGCCTCTAGAGGACTGTTTTTT
>TRBJ2-3|.|18|TRBV10-3|TRBD2
CAISEIGKTSASTDTQYF
TGTGCCATCAGTGAAATCGGAAAGACTAGCGCTAGCACAGATACGCAGTATTTT
>TRBJ1-2|.|14|TRBV6-6|.
CASSYDGGRDGYTF
TGTGCCAGCAGTTACGACGGGGGGAGAGATGGCTACACCTTC
>TRBJ2-7|.|14|TRBV27|TRBD1
CASSRTGEFYEQYF
TGTGCCAGCAGTCGGACAGGAGAATTCTACGAGCAGTACTTC
>TRBJ1-2|.|12|TRBV28|.
CASRQATYGYTF
TGTGCCAGCAGGCAGGCGACCTATGGCTACACCTTC
>TRBJ2-7|.|17|TRBV9|TRBD2
CASSSSGGLAGVYEQYF
TGTGCCAGCAGCAGTAGTGGGGGGCTAGCGGGAGTGTACGAGCAGTACTTC
>TRBJ2-1|.|12|TRBV12-3/TRBV12-4|.
CASSFYENEQFF
TGTGCCAGCAGTTTTTACGAGAATGAGCAGTTCTTC
>TRBJ1-6|few|15|TRBV18|.
CASSPPAGANSPLHF
TGTGCCAGCTCACCACCGGCAGGGGCAAATTCACCCCTCCACTTT
>TRBJ1-3|.|16|TRBV3-1/TRBV3-2|TRBD1
CASSQLSGQGGNTIYF
TGTGCCAGCAGCCAGCTCTCTGGACAGGGAGGAAACACCATATATTTT
>TRBJ2-5|.|14|TRBV3-1/TRBV3-2|TRBD2
CASLKGLAEETQYF
TGTGCCAGCCTAAAGGGGCTAGCGGAAGAGACCCAGTACTTC